The 12 T cell receptor beta chains below all came from one sample that was sequenced in a study of T cell responses to AZD1222 COVID-19 vaccine. Method: immunoSEQ multiplex PCR; TCRdb's copy keeps in-frame clones and lacks some. The profile covers 95,000 to 150,000 clones, with more than 85% appearing a single time and approximately 9.3% taken by the ten largest. Sequencing was performed on peripheral blood, taken on day 0 of AZD1222 vaccination. The receptors were sampled from an adult in good health.

V gene TRBV6-5 combines with J gene TRBJ1-1; TRBD1 matches 9 bases. From germline, CDR1 is MNHEY and CDR2 SVGAGI. This CDR3 region has 16 residues. V lost 3 bases to trimming and J lost 1 base; unmatched junction nucleotides: 6. DNA for the CDR3: TGTGCCAGCAGTTATTGGACAGGGGCGACGAACACTGAAGCTTTCTTT. Amino acids: CASSYWTGATNTEAFF.

This chain links TRBV19 with TRBJ2-2, with 9 nucleotides matching TRBD1. This CDR3 has 16 amino acids. The J segment lost 3 bases and the V segment lost 5 bases, leaving 7 bases of the junction unmatched. CDR1 and CDR2 from the germline V gene are LNHDA and SQIVND (reference sequence). The CDR3 reads CASSVTGGQDTGELFF. CDR3 DNA: TGTGCCAGTAGTGTGACAGGGGGACAAGACACCGGGGAGCTGTTTTTT. Complete variable domain (other parts from reference TRBV19 and TRBJ2-2): DGGITQSPKYLFRKEGQNVTLSCEQNLNHDAMYWYRQDPGQGLRLIYYSQIVNDFQKGDIAEGYSVSREKKESFPLTVTSAQKNPTAFYLCASSVTGGQDTGELFFGEGSRLTVL.

The chain couples TRBV11-2 to TRBJ1-2; possibly TRBD1 for D (6 bases). Germline V CDR1 and CDR2: SGHAT, FQNNGV. The ends were cut back, 3 bases at V and 2 bases at J, with 7 bases in the middle. The CDR3 extends over 13 amino acids. The DNA for the CDR3 is TGTGCCAGCAGCTTGGACAGCAACTATGGCTACACCTTC. Amino acid sequence: CASSLDSNYGYTF.

The CDR3 DNA follows: TGTGCCAGCACTAAGCGGGGGGGCGGGGAGACCCAGTACTTC. Its translation: CASTKRGGGETQYF. This chain joins TRBV21-1 and TRBJ2-5; TRBD2 was called by the table and not checked on the DNA. TRBV21-1 is a listed pseudogene. The CDR3 extends over 14 amino acids.

This clone was observed once. This rearrangement joins TRBV29-1 to TRBJ2-1; 8 bases align to TRBD1. Germline V gene data show CDR1 as SQVTM and CDR2 as ANQGSEA. V lost 7 bases, J lost 7 bases, and 15 bases stayed unmatched. This CDR3 region has 15 residues. The CDR3 nucleotides are TGCAGCGCTCGCCCCGACAGGGGATTTTTTAATGAGCAGTTCTTC. It encodes CSARPDRGFFNEQFF.

The J gene is TRBJ1-2, the V gene TRBV28, with 8 bases aligning to TRBD1. CDR3 length: 12 amino acids. V lost 6 bases and J lost 8; bases outside the gene matches: 5. Germline CDR1 reads MDHEN; CDR2 reads SYDVKM. The CDR3 here is CASSQGAGGYTF. The CDR3 nucleotides are TGTGCCAGCAGCCAGGGGGCCGGGGGCTACACCTTC.

The chain is built from TRBV7-9 and TRBJ2-3, with D perhaps matching TRBD2 (6 bases). The V end was cut by 4 bases, the J end by 0 bases, with 8 bases between. The CDR3 is 14 amino acids. The germline V gene encodes CDR1 SEHNR and CDR2 FQNEAQ (reference sequence). The CDR3 DNA follows: TGTGCCAGCAGCTCGGCGGGGAGCACAGATACGCAGTATTTT. Its translation is CASSSAGSTDTQYF.

This chain links TRBV4-3 with TRBJ2-3, with D possibly being TRBD1 or TRBD2 (5 bases each). The CDR3 is made up of 16 amino acids. Per the germline V gene, CDR1 is LGHNA and CDR2 is YSLEER. The V end lost 0 bases, the J end lost 3 bases, and 13 bases lay between the germline ends. CDR3 coding DNA: TGCGCCAGCAGCCAAGAGCCGGGACCATCAACAGATACGCAGTATTTT. Its translation: CASSQEPGPSTDTQYF.

The chain joins TRBV6-5 to TRBJ1-2, with D possibly TRBD1 on 5 matching bases. V shed 2 bases and J shed 3 bases, with 10 bases lying between them. The CDR3 consists of 14 residues. Germline CDR1 MNHEY, CDR2 SVGAGI. CDR3: CASSYGGGDYGYTF. In nucleotides, the CDR3 is TGTGCCAGCAGTTACGGTGGGGGGGACTATGGCTACACCTTC.

V and J are TRBV5-1 and TRBJ1-2; D gene unclear. CDR1 and CDR2 from the germline V gene are SGHRS and YFSETQ. Trimming left V 3 bases short and J 6 bases short, with 12 bases between. The CDR3 consists of 13 residues. CDR3 DNA sequence: TGCGCCAGCAGCTCTGGGAGAGAGCATGGCTACACCTTC. Its translation: CASSSGREHGYTF. The full variable domain, completed using reference TRBV5-1 and TRBJ1-2, is KAGVTQTPRYLIKTRGQQVTLSCSPISGHRSVSWYQQTPGQGLQFLFEYFSETQRNKGNFPGRFSGRQFSNSRSEMNVSTLELGDSALYLCASSSGREHGYTFGSGTRLTVV.

The genes are TRBV7-2 and TRBJ2-1, with D perhaps TRBD1 or TRBD2 (7 bases each). The CDR3 is 16 residues long. Germline-derived CDR1 and CDR2 are SGHTA and FQGNSA. Trimming removed 4 bases from V and 4 bases from J, with 17 bases in between. The CDR3 spells CASSSQGRGPYNEQFF. As DNA, the CDR3 is TGTGCCAGCAGCTCCCAGGGGAGGGGGCCGTACAATGAGCAGTTCTTC.

V gene TRBV6-2 or TRBV6-3 combines with J gene TRBJ1-5; TRBD1 matches 7 bases. The CDR3 contains 18 residues. With V trimmed by 2 bases and J by 6 bases, 16 bases remained unmatched. Germline CDR1 is MNHEY and CDR2 is SVGEGT. CDR3 in amino acids: CASSYNPTGIEFSQPQHF. Written as DNA, the CDR3 is TGTGCCAGCAGTTACAACCCGACAGGGATCGAATTCAGTCAGCCCCAGCATTTT.